The source of this T cell receptor beta chain is a study of T cells in pancreatic ductal adenocarcinoma. No neoadjuvant therapy was given to the selected pancreatic ductal adenocarcinoma patients before their surgery. In regard to this clone: Its antigen is not identified.

The study, taken as a whole, reports: Tumor and blood clonality did not differ significantly, about 0.12 versus 0.079.

Clones were read by immunoSEQ multiplex PCR, and TCRdb kept only the in-frame ones, dropping some. Of 8,500 to 9,500 clones in the sample, roughly nine tenths were seen once. J gave up 7 bases and V 4 bases, and 5 bases lay outside the gene matches. Germline-derived CDR1 and CDR2 are LNHDA and SQIVND (reference sequence). This CDR3 is built from 13 residues. The receptor's source is a human donor with pancreatic ductal adenocarcinoma. Sample: PBMCs. The chain uses TRBV19 and TRBJ1-2; the match to TRBD1 covers 8 bases. DNA for the CDR3: TGTGCCAGTAGTACGACAGGGGCGGGTGGCTACACCTTC. It specifies CASSTTGAGGYTF.